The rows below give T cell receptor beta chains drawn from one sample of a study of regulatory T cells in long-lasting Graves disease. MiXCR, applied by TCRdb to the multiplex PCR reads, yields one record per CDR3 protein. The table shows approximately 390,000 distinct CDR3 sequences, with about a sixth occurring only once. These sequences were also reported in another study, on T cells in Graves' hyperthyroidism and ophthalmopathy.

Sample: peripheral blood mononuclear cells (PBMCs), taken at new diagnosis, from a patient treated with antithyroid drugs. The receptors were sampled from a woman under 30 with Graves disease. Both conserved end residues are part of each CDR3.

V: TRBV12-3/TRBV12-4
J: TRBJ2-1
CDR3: CASSPVLAGPHNEQFF

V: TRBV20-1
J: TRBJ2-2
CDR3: CSARASGRRITGELFF

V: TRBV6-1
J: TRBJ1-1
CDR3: CASSEALRGLNTEAFF

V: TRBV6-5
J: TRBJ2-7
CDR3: CASSYVGQGKDYEQYF

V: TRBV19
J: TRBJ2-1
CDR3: CASNQDRSSYNEQFF

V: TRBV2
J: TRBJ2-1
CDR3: CASIYPQRGYNEQFF

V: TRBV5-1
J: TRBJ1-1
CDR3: CASTLQDGYRRTEAFF

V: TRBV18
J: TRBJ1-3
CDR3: CASSRGTGASGNTIYF

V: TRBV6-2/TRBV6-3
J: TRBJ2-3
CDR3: CASSYRPGQGLSDTQYF

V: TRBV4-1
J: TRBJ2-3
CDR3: CASSQRHGTDTQYF

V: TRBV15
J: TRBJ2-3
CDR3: CATSREGSGSPADTQYF

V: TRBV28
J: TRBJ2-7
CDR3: CASSFVAQVQPPFSYEQYF

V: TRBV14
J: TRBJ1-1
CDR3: CASSPLVSRGLNTEAFF

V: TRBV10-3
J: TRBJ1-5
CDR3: CATYGGGLNQPQHF

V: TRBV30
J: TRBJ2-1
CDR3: CAWSVQIRFEQFF

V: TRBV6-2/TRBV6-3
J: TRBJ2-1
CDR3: CASSSWTGSSYNEQFF

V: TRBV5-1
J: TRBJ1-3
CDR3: CASRADGTGNTIYF

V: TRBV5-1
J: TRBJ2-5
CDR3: CASSLGTAREAQYF

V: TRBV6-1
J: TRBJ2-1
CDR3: CASSEREGGNEQFF

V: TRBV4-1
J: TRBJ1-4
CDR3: CASSQDPGRREKLFF

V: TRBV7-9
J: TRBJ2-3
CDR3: CASSLRAGGPPDTQYF

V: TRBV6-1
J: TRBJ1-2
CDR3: CASSLSVRDTTNYGYTF

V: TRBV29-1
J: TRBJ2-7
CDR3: CSVTGTSGFYEQYF

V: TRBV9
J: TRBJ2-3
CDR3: CTSSSQGAPTDTQYF

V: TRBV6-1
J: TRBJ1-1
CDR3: CASRGPVEAFF

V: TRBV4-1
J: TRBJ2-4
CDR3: CASSRGGLAGNIQYF

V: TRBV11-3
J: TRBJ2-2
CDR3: CASSRFDRGPGELFF

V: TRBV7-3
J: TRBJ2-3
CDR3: CASSLVGGATDTQYF

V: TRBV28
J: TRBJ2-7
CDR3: CASITGGLSSYEQYF

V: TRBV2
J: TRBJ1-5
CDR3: CASSRHRPGQGISQPQHF

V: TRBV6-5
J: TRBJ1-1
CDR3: CASSYGPGTGRETEAFF

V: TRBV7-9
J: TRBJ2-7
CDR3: CASSFAGGSYEQYF

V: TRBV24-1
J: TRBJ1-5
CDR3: CATMWTDQPQHF

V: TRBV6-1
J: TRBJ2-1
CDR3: CAHRKGSNEQFF

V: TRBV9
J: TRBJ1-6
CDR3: CASSPAPWDRDSPLHF

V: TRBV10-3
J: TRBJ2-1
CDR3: CAISEPKNEQFF

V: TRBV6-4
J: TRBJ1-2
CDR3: CASSGTYGYTF

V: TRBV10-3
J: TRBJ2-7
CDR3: CAIRGAGGVSEQYF

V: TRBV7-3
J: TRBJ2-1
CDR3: CASSQGTSSYHEQFF

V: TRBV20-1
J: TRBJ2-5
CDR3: CSARDHSQETQYF

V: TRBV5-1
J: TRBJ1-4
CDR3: CASSTAPVGQGGEKLFF

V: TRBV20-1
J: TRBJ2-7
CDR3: CSATTRADGYEQYF

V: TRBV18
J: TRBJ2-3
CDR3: CASSPGTSGRAVDTQYF

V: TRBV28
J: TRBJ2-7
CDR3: CASSSQQGMEYEQYF

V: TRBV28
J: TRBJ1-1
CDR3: CASIFSGAPDTEAFF

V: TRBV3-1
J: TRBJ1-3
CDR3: CASSGQGQGDTIYF

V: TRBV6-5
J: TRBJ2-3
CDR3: CASSYGPSTDTQYF

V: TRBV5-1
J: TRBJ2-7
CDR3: CASSIGGSGSFFKYEQYF

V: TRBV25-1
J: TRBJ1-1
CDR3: CASSEPPIDTEAFF

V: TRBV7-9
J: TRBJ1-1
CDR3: CASSLLSGTEAFF

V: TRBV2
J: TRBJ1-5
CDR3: CASSTGTPNQPQHF

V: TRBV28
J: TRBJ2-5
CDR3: CASSSTSGYQETQYF

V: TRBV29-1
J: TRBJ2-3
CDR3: CSVGDSTDTQYF

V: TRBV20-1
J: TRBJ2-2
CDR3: CSARDQWVTGELFF

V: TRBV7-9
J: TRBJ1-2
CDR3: CASSQGVNYGYTF

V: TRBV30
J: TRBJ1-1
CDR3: CAWTRDVLLNTEAFF

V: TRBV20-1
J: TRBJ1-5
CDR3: CSAGGGQGVNQPQHF

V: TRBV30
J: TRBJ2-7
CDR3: CAWSRGLIPYEQYF

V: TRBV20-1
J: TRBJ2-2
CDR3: CSAPIQGTGELFF